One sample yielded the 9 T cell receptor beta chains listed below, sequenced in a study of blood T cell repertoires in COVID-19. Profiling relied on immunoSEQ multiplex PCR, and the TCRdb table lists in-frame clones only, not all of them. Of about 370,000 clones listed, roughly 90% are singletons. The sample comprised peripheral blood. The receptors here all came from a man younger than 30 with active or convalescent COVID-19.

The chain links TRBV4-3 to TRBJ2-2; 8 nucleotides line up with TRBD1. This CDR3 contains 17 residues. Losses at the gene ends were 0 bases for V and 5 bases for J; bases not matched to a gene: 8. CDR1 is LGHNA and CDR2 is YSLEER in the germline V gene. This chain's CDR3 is CASSQDTGGPNTGELFF. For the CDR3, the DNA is TGCGCCAGCAGCCAAGATACAGGGGGGCCTAATACCGGGGAGCTGTTTTTT.

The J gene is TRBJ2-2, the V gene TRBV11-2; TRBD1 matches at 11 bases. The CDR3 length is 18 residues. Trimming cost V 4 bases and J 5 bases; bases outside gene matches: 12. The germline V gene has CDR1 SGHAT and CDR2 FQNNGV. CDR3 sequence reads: CASSSRTGGFVETGELFF. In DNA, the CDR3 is TGTGCCAGCAGCTCCCGGACAGGGGGCTTTGTAGAAACCGGGGAGCTGTTTTTT.

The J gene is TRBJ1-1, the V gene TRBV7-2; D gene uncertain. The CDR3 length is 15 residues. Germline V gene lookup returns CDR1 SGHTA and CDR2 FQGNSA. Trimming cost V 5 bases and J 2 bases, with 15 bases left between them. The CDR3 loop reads CASSPQGRGNTEAFF. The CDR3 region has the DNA TGTGCCAGCAGCCCGCAAGGGCGGGGAAACACTGAAGCTTTCTTT. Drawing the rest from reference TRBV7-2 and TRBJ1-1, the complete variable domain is GAGVSQSPSNKVTEKGKDVELRCDPISGHTALYWYRQSLGQGLEFLIYFQGNSAPDKSGLPSDRFSAERTGGSVSTLTIQRTQQEDSAVYLCASSPQGRGNTEAFFGQGTRLTVV.

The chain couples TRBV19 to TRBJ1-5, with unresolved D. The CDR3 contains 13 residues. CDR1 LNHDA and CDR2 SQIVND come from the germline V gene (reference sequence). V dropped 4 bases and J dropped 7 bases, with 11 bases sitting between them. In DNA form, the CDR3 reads TGTGCCAGTAGTAGGGGAGGTGGCCAGCCCCAGCATTTT. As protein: CASSRGGGQPQHF.

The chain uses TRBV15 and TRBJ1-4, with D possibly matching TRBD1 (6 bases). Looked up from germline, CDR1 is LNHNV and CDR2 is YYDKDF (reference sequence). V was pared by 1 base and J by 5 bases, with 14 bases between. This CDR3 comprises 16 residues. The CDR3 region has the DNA TGTGCCACCAGCAGAGTGTTTACAGGGAAGAATGAAAAACTGTTTTTT. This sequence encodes CATSRVFTGKNEKLFF.

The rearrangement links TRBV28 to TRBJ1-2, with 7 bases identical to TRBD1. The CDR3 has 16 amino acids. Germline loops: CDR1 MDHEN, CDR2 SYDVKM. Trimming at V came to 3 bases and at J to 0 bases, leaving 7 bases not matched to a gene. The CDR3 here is CASSLPNRGPNYGYTF. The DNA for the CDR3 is TGTGCCAGCAGTTTGCCAAACAGGGGACCTAACTATGGCTACACCTTC.

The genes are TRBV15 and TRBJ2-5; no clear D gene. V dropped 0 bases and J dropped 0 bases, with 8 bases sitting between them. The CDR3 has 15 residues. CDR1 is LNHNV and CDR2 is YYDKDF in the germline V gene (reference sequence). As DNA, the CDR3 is TGTGCCACCAGCAGAGATCCCAGGTACCAAGAGACCCAGTACTTC. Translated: CATSRDPRYQETQYF.

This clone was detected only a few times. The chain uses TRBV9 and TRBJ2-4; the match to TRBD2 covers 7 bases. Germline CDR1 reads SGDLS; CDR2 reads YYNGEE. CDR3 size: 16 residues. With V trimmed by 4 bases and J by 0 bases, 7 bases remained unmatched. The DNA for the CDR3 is TGTGCCAGCAGCTCACGGGGGGACTTAGCCAAAAACATTCAGTACTTC. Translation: CASSSRGDLAKNIQYF.

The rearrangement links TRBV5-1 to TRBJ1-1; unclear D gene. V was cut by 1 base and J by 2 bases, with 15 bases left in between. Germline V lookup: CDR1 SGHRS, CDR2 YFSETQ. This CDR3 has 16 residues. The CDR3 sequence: CASSLWPRETNTEAFF. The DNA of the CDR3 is TGCGCCAGCAGCTTGTGGCCTCGGGAGACTAACACTGAAGCTTTCTTT.